The source of this T cell receptor beta chain is a study of CD8+ T cells in alopecia areata. Background on the study: Scoring of treated patients' severity used the percentage of affected scalp area.

Treatment given: oral pan-JAK inhibitor, 5-10 mg twice daily. With regard to this clone: The antigen remains unidentified.

Germline V gives CDR1 MNHEY, CDR2 SVGAGI. The CDR3 covers 16 residues. The germline V and J ends were trimmed by 4 bases and 3 bases, with 19 bases remaining between them. The authors extracted RNA and reverse transcribed it into cDNA as the sequencing template. Using immunoSEQ multiplex PCR, the repertoire was profiled, and TCRdb retains in-frame clones only, with some absent. In the table there are around 160,000 clones, roughly 60% of which are singletons. Regarding the study as a whole: Clonality exceeded that of normal scalp in lesional scalp, most notably in alopecia totalis/universalis.

The receptor was derived from a human donor with alopecia areata. Sequenced material: CD4+ T cells sorted from blood, taken at week 24, from a patient treated with tofacitinib. The chain combines TRBV6-5 with TRBJ2-7; D perhaps matches TRBD2 (6 bases). The CDR3 sequence: CASSSFGGLANYEQYF. In DNA form, the CDR3 reads TGTGCCAGCAGTTCCTTCGGGGGACTGGCAAACTACGAGCAGTACTTC.